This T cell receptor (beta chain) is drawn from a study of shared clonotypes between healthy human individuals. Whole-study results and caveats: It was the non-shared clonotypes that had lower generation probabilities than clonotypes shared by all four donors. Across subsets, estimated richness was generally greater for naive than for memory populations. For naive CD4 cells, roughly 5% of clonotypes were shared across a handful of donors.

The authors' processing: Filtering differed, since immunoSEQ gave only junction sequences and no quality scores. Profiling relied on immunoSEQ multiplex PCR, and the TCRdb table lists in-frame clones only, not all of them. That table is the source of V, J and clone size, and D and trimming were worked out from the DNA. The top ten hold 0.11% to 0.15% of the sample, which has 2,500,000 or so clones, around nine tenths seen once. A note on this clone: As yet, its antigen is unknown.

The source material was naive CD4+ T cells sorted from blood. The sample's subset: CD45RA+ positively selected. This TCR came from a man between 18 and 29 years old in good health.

The CDR3 sequence is CASSPNEKLFF. The CDR3 nucleotides read TGTGCCAGCAGTCCCAATGAAAAACTGTTTTTT. The chain employs TRBV28 and TRBJ1-4, with D unresolved. Germline CDR1 is MDHEN and CDR2 is SYDVKM. The CDR3 is made up of 11 amino acids. V lost 5 bases and J lost 5, with 3 bases in between.